What follows are 13 T cell receptor beta chains derived from one specimen sequenced in a study of T cells in localized non-small cell lung cancer. Here immunoSEQ multiplex PCR was the method, and the copy in TCRdb shows in-frame clones only, minus some. This repertoire shows tens of thousands of clones, over 60% found once; its top ten account for about 4.5%. The input for sequencing was PBMCs, taken before any cancer treatment. Receptors originate from a woman aged 40 to 75 with stage II lung adenocarcinoma.

CDR3 loop: CASSLDLITNYGYTF. The CDR3 DNA reads TGTGCCAGCAGCTTGGACTTAATCACTAACTATGGCTACACCTTC. The chain couples TRBV5-4 to TRBJ1-2; D remains unclear. CDR3 size: 15 residues. Trimming took off 0 bases at V and 0 bases at J, with 9 bases between the two ends. The germline V gene encodes CDR1 SGHNT and CDR2 YYREEE (reference sequence).

The chain employs TRBV7-6 and TRBJ2-7; D unclear. V was trimmed by 1 base and J by 2 bases, leaving 9 bases between them. The CDR3 has 14 amino acids. Looked up from germline, CDR1 is SGHVS and CDR2 is FNYEAQ. The CDR3 DNA is TGTGCCAGCAGCTTAGATACGGGCCCCTACGAGCAGTACTTC. This codes for CASSLDTGPYEQYF.

This clone was seen just once. This chain connects TRBV29-1 to TRBJ2-7; TRBD1 is a possible D gene (5 bases). The germline V gene encodes CDR1 SQVTM and CDR2 ANQGSEA. This CDR3 has 12 amino acids. V was pared by 5 bases and J by 5 bases, with 13 bases between. CDR3 loop: CSVRFDSHEQYF. Here the CDR3 DNA reads TGCAGCGTTAGGTTCGACAGCCACGAGCAGTACTTC.

This chain connects TRBV27 to TRBJ1-5; D may be TRBD1 (6 bases). V was cut by 5 bases and J by 6 bases, with 8 bases left in between. Germline V gene data show CDR1 as MNHEY and CDR2 as SMNVEV (reference sequence). This CDR3 spans 12 amino acids. CDR3 in DNA: TGTGCCAGCAGTACAGGGTTTCAGCCCCAGCATTTT. Translation: CASSTGFQPQHF.

The rearrangement uses TRBV19 and TRBJ2-5; tentatively, D is TRBD1 (6 bases). Germline V gene lookup returns CDR1 LNHDA and CDR2 SQIVND (reference sequence). V was pared by 4 bases and J by 5 bases, with 14 bases between. The CDR3 consists of 14 residues. The CDR3 DNA is TGTGCCAGTAGTACCGTAAACAGGGATGAGACCCAGTACTTC. It specifies CASSTVNRDETQYF.

Here the CDR3 DNA reads TGTGCCAGTACTCTCTCGGCGGGACAGAGCTACAATGAGCAGTTCTTC. Translated, it gives CASTLSAGQSYNEQFF. The chain couples TRBV19 to TRBJ2-1; possibly TRBD1 for D (7 bases). The CDR3 totals 16 residues. Per germline, CDR1 LNHDA and CDR2 SQIVND (reference sequence). V lost 7 bases, J lost 3 bases, and 19 bases lay in between. The whole variable domain, filled in from reference TRBV19 and TRBJ2-1, reads DGGITQSPKYLFRKEGQNVTLSCEQNLNHDAMYWYRQDPGQGLRLIYYSQIVNDFQKGDIAEGYSVSREKKESFPLTVTSAQKNPTAFYLCASTLSAGQSYNEQFFGPGTRLTVL.

The gene calls are TRBV30 and TRBJ1-3; 8 nucleotides agree with TRBD1. The junction had 7 bases not matched to a gene; V was cut back by 3 bases and J by 3 bases. The CDR3 runs 15 residues. Germline CDR1 and CDR2: GTSNPN and SVGIG (reference sequence). Here the CDR3 reads CAWSAAGGGGNTIYF. CDR3 coding DNA: TGTGCCTGGAGCGCCGCAGGGGGCGGTGGAAACACCATATATTTT.

Here the CDR3 DNA reads TGCGCCAGCAGCTTGGGGCAGAACTATAATTCACCCCTCCACTTT. Protein sequence: CASSLGQNYNSPLHF. This chain joins TRBV5-1 and TRBJ1-6; D is undetermined. Per germline, CDR1 SGHRS and CDR2 YFSETQ. The CDR3 runs 15 residues. V lost 0 bases, J lost 3 bases, and 7 bases lay in between.

The chain employs TRBV5-4 and TRBJ1-4; TRBD1 matches at 7 bases. V lost 3 bases to trimming and J lost 4 bases; unmatched junction nucleotides: 3. This CDR3 has 14 residues. Germline loops: CDR1 SGHNT, CDR2 YYREEE (reference sequence). CDR3 sequence (DNA): TGTGCCAGCAGCTCGGGACAGTTTAATGAAAAACTGTTTTTT. Its protein is CASSSGQFNEKLFF.

The J gene is TRBJ2-1, the V gene TRBV7-9; unclear D gene. Per germline, CDR1 SEHNR and CDR2 FQNEAQ (reference sequence). The V end was cut by 7 bases, the J end by 6 bases, with 22 bases between. The CDR3 sequence is 16 residues long. Here the CDR3 reads CASILSTSLISNEQFF. Here the CDR3 DNA reads TGTGCCAGCATACTTTCGACATCATTAATAAGCAATGAGCAGTTCTTC.

V and J are TRBV18 and TRBJ1-2; 12 nucleotides match TRBD1. J lost 0 bases, V lost 4 bases, and 9 bases had no gene match. The CDR3 extends over 18 amino acids. CDR1 and CDR2 (germline): KGHSH, LQKENI. The CDR3 sequence: CASSRIGTGGQTNYGYTF. The DNA for the CDR3 is TGTGCCAGCTCACGGATCGGGACAGGGGGCCAAACTAACTATGGCTACACCTTC.

The genes are TRBV5-1 and TRBJ2-2; TRBD1 aligns across 9 bases. The CDR3 covers 14 residues. Per the germline V gene, CDR1 is SGHRS and CDR2 is YFSETQ. Trimming cost V 4 bases and J 9 bases; bases outside gene matches: 7. CDR3 protein: CASSRDRAGRELFF. DNA of the CDR3: TGCGCCAGCAGCCGGGACAGGGCGGGCCGGGAGCTGTTTTTT.

The V call is TRBV9, the J call TRBJ2-7; weak D call: TRBD1 (6 bases). Trimming removed 4 bases from V and 2 bases from J, with 19 bases in between. The CDR3 is 16 amino acids. Germline V gene data show CDR1 as SGDLS and CDR2 as YYNGEE. The CDR3 region has the DNA TGTGCCAGCAGCTCACATCGGACAGCGCTTCCCTACGAGCAGTACTTC. Translation gives CASSSHRTALPYEQYF. Full variable domain (outside the CDR3, taken from reference TRBV9 and TRBJ2-7): DSGVTQTPKHLITATGQRVTLRCSPRSGDLSVYWYQQSLDQGLQFLIQYYNGEERAKGNILERFSAQQFPDLHSELNLSSLELGDSALYFCASSSHRTALPYEQYFGPGTRLTVT.